This TCR beta chain came from a study of blood T cell repertoires in COVID-19. Study in general: The United States, Italy and Spain supplied acute and convalescent COVID-19 samples. From T cells, B-cell-depleted T cells, or PBMCs came the material, which was cDNA or gDNA.

This clone was seen only once. The CDR3 totals 16 residues. Trimming at V came to 2 bases and at J to 4 bases, leaving 6 bases not matched to a gene. Germline V gene sequence: CDR1 ENHRY, CDR2 SYGVKD. Sequencing used immunoSEQ multiplex PCR; TCRdb keeps in-frame clones, though not all of them. The profile covers tens of thousands of clones, with 70% to 90% appearing a single time and roughly 3% taken by the ten largest. Sequenced input: peripheral blood. The rearrangement uses TRBV10-3 and TRBJ1-3; 9 bases map to TRBD1. The TCR originated in a man between 45 and 60 years old with active COVID-19. CDR3 in amino acids: CAISEGDRGKGNTIYF. As DNA, the CDR3 is TGTGCCATCAGTGAGGGCGACAGGGGGAAAGGAAACACCATATATTTT.